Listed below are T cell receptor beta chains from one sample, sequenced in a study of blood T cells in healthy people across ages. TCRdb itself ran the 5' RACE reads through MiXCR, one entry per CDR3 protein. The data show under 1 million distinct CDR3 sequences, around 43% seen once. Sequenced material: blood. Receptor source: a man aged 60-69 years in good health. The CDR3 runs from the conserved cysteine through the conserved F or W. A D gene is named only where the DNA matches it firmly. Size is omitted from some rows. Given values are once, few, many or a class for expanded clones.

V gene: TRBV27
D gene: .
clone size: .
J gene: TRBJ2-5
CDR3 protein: CASSLWGAGETQYF
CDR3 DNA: TGTGCCAGCAGTTTATGGGGGGCCGGGGAGACCCAGTACTTC

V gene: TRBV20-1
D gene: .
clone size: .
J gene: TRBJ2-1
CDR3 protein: CSARGATAEQFF
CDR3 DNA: TGCAGTGCTAGGGGGGCTACAGCTGAGCAGTTCTTC

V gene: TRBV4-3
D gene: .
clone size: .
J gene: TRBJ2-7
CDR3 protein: CASSQTGTPSSYEQYF
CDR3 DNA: TGCGCCAGCAGCCAGACCGGGACTCCCAGCTCCTACGAGCAGTACTTC

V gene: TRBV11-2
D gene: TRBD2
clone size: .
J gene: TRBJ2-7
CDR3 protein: CANRGLAGTYEQYF
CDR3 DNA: TGTGCCAACAGGGGACTAGCGGGTACCTACGAGCAGTACTTC

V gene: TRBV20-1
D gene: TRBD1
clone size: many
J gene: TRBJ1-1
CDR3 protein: CSAKYRGKNTEAFF
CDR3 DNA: TGCAGTGCTAAATACAGGGGTAAGAACACTGAAGCTTTCTTT

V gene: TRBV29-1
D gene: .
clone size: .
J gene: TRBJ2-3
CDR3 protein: CSVEDRVRTDTQYF
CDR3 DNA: TGCAGCGTTGAAGATCGGGTCAGAACAGATACGCAGTATTTT

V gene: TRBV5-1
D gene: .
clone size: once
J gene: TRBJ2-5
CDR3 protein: CASSRPGKETQYF
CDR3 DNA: TGCGCCAGCAGCCGGCCCGGGAAAGAGACCCAGTACTTC

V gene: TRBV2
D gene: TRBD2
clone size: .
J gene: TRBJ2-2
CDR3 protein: CASSDWLAGGPVTGELFF
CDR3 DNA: TGTGCCAGCAGTGACTGGCTAGCGGGGGGGCCGGTTACCGGGGAGCTGTTTTTT

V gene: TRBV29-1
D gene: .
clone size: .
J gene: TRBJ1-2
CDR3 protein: CSAAGRGDYGYTF
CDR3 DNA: TGCAGCGCCGCAGGCAGGGGTGACTATGGCTACACCTTC

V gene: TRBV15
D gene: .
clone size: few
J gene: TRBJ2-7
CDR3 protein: CATSRAASTYEQYF
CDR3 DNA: TGTGCCACCAGCAGAGCGGCCAGCACCTACGAGCAGTACTTC

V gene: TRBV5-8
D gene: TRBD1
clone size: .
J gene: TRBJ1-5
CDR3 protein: CASSLASNRGPNQPQHF
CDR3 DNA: TGTGCCAGCAGCTTGGCGAGCAACAGGGGGCCGAATCAGCCCCAGCATTTT

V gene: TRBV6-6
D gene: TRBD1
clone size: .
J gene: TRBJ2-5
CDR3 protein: CASSLLVGTGVGETQYF
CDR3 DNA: TGTGCCAGCAGTTTACTCGTCGGGACAGGGGTGGGAGAGACCCAGTACTTC

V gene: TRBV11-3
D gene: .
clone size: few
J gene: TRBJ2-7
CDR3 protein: CASSDRDGTYEQYF
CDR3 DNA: TGTGCCAGCAGCGACCGGGACGGTACCTACGAGCAGTACTTC